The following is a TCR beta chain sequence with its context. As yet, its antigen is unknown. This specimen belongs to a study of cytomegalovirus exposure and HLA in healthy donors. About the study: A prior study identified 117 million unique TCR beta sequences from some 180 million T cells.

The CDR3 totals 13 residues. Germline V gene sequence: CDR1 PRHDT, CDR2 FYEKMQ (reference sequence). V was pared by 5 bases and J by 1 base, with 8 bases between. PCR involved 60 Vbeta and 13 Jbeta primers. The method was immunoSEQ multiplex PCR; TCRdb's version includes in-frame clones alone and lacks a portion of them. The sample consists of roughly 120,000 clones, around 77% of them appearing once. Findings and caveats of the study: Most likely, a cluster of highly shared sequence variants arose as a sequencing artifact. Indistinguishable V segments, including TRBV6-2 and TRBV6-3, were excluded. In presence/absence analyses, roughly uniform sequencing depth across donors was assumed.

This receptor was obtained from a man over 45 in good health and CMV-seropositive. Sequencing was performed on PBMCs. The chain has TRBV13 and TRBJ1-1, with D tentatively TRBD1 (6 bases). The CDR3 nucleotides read TGTGCCAGCAGCCCACAGGGGAACACTGAAGCTTTCTTT. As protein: CASSPQGNTEAFF.